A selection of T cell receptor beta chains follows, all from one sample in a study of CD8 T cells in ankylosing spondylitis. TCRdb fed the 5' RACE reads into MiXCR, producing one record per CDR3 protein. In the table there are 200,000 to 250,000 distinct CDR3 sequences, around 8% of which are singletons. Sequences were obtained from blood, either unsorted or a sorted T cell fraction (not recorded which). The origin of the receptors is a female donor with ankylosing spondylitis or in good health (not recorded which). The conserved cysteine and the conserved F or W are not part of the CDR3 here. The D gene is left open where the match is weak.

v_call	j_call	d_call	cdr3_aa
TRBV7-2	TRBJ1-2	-	ASSVGGGDYGYT
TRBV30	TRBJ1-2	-	AWRQQTNYGYT
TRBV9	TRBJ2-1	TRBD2	ASSVVGGRGNNEQF
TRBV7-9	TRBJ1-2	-	ASSQSGDYGYT
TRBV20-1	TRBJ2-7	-	SARAEGPYEQY
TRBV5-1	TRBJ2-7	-	ASSPPAEQY
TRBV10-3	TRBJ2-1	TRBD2	AISEPSGRVSYNEQF
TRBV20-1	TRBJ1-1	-	SASGQGHIQGTEAF
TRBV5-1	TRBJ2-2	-	ASSLDGSNTGELF
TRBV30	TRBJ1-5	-	AWSDETVHQPQH
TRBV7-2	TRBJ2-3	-	ASSPFRGVGSGDTQY
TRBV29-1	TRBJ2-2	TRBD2	SVPGLAGGPNTGELF
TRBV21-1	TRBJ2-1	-	ASSKAFGQCYNEQF
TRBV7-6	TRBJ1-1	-	ASSLEYSLTEAF
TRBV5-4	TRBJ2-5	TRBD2	ASSLPGGGKETQY
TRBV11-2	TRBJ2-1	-	ASSHDRQSDHQGNF
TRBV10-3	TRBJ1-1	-	AISPGTENTEAF
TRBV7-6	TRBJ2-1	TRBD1	ASSPGQGKNEQF
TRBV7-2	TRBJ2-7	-	ASSLRVTYEQY
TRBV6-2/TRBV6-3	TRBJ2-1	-	ASSYGGLLVFQF
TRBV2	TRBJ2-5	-	ASSERGSETQY
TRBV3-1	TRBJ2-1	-	ASSPGTLNFEQF
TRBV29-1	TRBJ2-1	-	SVWPKRVYNEQF
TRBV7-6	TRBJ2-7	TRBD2	ASSPRVAGNYEQY
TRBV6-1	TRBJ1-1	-	ASTLTGNTEAF
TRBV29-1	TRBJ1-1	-	SVGRWATEAF
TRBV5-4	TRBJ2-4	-	ASSHGPRDDKNIQY
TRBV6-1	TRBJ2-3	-	ASRIDTQY
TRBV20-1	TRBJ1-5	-	SAPNPAEAQPQH
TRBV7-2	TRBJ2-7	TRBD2	ASSLGGTSGRGEQY
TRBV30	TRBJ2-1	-	AWTPSEFHEQF
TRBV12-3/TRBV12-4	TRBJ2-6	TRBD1	ASSRQGAGANVLT
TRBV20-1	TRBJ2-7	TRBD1	SARDLGQTYEQY
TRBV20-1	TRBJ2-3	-	SAPGDFSTDTQY
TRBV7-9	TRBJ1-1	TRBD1	ASSLFGTGDTEAF
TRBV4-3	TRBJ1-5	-	ASSQDPQPQH
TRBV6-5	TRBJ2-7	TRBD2	ASSYHSGRTYEQY
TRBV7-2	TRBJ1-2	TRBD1	ASSLALQGNYGYT
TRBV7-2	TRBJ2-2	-	ASSLVLGGELF
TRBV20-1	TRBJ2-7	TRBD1	SAPTHRTGAYEQY
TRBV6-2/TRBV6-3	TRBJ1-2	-	ASTTDRSYGYT
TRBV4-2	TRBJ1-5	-	ASSQDRAGDQPQH
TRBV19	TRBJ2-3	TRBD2	ASSAQGVQRELGDTQY
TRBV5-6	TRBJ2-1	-	ASSKVGSNEQF
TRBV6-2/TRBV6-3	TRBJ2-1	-	TSVEGGSSYNEQF
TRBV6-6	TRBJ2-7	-	ASSYSAREQY
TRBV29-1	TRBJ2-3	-	SVGLGSGSTDTQY
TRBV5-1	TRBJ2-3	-	ASRAPNTDTQY